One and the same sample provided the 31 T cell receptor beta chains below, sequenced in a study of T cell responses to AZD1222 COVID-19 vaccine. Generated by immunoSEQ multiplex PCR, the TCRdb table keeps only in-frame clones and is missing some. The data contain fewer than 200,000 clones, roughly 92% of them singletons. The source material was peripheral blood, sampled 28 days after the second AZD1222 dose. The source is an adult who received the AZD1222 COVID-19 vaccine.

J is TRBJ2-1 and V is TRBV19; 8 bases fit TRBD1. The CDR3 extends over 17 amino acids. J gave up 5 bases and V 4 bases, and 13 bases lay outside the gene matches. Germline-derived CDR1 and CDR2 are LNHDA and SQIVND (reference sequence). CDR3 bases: TGTGCCAGTAGTAATCCGGGACAGGCTGATCAAAACAATGAGCAGTTCTTC. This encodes CASSNPGQADQNNEQFF.

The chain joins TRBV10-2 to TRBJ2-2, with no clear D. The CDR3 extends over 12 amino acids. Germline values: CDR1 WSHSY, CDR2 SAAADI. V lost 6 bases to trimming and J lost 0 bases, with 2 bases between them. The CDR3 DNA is TGCGCCAGCAGCACGAACACCGGGGAGCTGTTTTTT. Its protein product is CASSTNTGELFF.

The CDR3 nucleotides are TGTGCCAGCAGTTCTGCCTACTTACCGGGGACCCAGGGAAGGGAATATAATTCACCCCTCCACTTT. Translation gives CASSSAYLPGTQGREYNSPLHF. The chain combines TRBV27 with TRBJ1-6, with a possible D match to TRBD1 (5 bases). CDR3 length: 22 amino acids. Per germline, CDR1 MNHEY and CDR2 SMNVEV (reference sequence). The ends were cut back, 4 bases at V and 4 bases at J, with 32 bases in the middle.

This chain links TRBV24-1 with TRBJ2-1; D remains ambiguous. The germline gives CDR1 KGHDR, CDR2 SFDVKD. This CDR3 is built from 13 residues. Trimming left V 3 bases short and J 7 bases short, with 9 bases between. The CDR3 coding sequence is TGTGCCACCAGTGATCTTCTAGAAAATGAGCAGTTCTTC. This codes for CATSDLLENEQFF.

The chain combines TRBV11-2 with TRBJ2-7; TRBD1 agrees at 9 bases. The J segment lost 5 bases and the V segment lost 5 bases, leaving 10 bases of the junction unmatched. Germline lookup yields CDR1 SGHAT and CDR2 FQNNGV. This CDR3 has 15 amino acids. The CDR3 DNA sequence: TGTGCCAGCAGCCCACGGGGGACAGGGACCGACGAGCAGTACTTC. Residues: CASSPRGTGTDEQYF.

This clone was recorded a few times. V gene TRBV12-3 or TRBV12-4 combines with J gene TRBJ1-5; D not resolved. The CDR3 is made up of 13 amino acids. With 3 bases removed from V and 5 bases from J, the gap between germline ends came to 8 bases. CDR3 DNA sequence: TGTGCCAGCAGTTTTGTGGGCGATCAGCCCCAGCATTTT. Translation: CASSFVGDQPQHF.

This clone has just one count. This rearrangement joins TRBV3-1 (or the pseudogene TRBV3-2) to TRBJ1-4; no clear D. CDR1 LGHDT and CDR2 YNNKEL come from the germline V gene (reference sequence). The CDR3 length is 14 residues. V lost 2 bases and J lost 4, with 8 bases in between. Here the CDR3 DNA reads TGTGCCAGCAGCCAACGGACCGTTAATGAAAAACTGTTTTTT. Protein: CASSQRTVNEKLFF.

The CDR3 region is CASSARQGGLSGNTIYF. The CDR3 DNA follows: TGTGCCAGTAGTGCACGACAGGGGGGATTGTCTGGAAACACCATATATTTT. The chain carries TRBV19 and TRBJ1-3; 9 nucleotides match TRBD1. Germline CDR1 is LNHDA and CDR2 is SQIVND (reference sequence). The CDR3 is made up of 17 amino acids. V was clipped by 5 bases and J by 1 base; unmatched bases: 9.

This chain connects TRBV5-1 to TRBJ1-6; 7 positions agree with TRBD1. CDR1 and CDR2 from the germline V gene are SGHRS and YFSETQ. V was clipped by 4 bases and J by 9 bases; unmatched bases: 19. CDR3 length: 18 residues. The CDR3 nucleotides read TGCGCCAGCAGCCTCTCCCGAGGGGTACAGGGGAAGAGTTCACCCCTCCACTTT. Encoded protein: CASSLSRGVQGKSSPLHF.

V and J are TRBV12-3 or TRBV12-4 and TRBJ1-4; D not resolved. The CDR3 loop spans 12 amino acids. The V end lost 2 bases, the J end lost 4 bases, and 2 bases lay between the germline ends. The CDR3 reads CASSLFNEKLFF. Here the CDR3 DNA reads TGTGCCAGCAGTTTATTTAATGAAAAACTGTTTTTT.

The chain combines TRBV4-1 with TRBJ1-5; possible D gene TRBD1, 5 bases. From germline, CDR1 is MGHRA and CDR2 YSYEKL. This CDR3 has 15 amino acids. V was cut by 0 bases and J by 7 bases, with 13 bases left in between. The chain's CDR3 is CASSQEGGGRQPQHF. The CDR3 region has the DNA TGCGCCAGCAGCCAAGAGGGGGGAGGCAGGCAGCCCCAGCATTTT.

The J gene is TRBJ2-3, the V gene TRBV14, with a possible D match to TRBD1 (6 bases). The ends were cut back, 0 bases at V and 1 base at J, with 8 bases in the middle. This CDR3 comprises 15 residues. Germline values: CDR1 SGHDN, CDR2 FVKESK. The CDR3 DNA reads TGTGCCAGCAGCCAAGACAGGGGTGGCACAGATACGCAGTATTTT. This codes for CASSQDRGGTDTQYF.

CDR3 protein: CASTLRVSGPGNQPQHF. The CDR3, as DNA: TGTGCCAGTACCCTGCGGGTGTCGGGCCCGGGCAATCAGCCCCAGCATTTT. This sequence joins TRBV19 and TRBJ1-5; D unresolved. The CDR3 is made up of 17 amino acids. V dropped 7 bases and J dropped 2 bases, with 21 bases sitting between them. CDR1 is LNHDA and CDR2 is SQIVND in the germline V gene (reference sequence).

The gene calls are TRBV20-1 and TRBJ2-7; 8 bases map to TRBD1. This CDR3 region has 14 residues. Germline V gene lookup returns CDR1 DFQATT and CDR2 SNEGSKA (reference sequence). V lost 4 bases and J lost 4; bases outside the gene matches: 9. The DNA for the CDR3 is TGCAGTGCTACTGAGGACAGGGCCGCTTACGAGCAGTACTTC. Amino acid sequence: CSATEDRAAYEQYF.

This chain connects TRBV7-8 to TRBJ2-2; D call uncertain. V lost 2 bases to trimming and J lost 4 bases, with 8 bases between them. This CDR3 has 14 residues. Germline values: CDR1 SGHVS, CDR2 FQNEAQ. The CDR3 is CASSLLRPTGELFF. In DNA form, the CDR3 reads TGTGCCAGCAGCTTACTTAGACCCACCGGGGAGCTGTTTTTT.

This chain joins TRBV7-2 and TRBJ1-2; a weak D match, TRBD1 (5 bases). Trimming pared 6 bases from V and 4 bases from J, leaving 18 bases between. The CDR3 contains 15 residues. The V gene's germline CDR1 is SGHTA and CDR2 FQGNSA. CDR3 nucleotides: TGTGCCAGCAGTACCGGCTCGGGGGAAGGCTATGGCTACACCTTC. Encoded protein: CASSTGSGEGYGYTF.

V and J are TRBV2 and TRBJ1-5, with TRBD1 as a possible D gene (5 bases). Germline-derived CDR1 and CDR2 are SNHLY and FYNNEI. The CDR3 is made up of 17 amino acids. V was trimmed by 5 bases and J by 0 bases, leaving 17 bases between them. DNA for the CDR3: TGTGCCAGCAGTCCTCGACCGACAGAGATTAGCAATCAGCCCCAGCATTTT. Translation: CASSPRPTEISNQPQHF.

The CDR3, as DNA: TGTGCCAGCAGTTACGTTAGGGACGGCTACACCTTC. It yields the protein CASSYVRDGYTF. The rearrangement joins TRBV6-6 to TRBJ1-2; a possible D gene is TRBD1 (5 bases). Germline assignment: CDR1 MNHNY and CDR2 SVGAGI (reference sequence). The CDR3 is made up of 12 amino acids. V shed 2 bases and J shed 8 bases, with 9 bases lying between them.

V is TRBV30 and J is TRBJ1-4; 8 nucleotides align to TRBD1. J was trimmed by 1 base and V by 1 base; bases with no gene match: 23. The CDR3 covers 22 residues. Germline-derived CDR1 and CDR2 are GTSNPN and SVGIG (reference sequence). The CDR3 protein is CAWSATPPISGGWRGTNEKLFF. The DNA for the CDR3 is TGTGCCTGGAGTGCAACCCCTCCCATCTCAGGGGGCTGGCGGGGAACTAATGAAAAACTGTTTTTT. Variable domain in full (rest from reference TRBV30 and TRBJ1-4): SQTIHQWPATLVQPVGSPLSLECTVEGTSNPNLYWYRQAAGRGLQLLFYSVGIGQISSEVPQNLSASRPQDRQFILSSKKLLLSDSGFYLCAWSATPPISGGWRGTNEKLFFGSGTQLSVL.

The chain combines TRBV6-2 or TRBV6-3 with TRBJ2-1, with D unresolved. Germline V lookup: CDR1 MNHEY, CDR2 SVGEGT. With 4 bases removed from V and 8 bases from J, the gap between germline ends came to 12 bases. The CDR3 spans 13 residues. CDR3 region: CASSSDVDDEQFF. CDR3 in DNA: TGTGCCAGCAGTTCTGACGTCGACGATGAGCAGTTCTTC.

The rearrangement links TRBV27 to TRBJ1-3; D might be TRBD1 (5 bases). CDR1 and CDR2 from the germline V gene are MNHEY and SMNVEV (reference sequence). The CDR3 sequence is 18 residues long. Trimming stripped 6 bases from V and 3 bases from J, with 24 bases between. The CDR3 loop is CASRAFSQGIADGNTIYF. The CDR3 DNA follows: TGTGCCAGCAGAGCGTTTTCCCAGGGTATAGCCGATGGAAACACCATATATTTT.

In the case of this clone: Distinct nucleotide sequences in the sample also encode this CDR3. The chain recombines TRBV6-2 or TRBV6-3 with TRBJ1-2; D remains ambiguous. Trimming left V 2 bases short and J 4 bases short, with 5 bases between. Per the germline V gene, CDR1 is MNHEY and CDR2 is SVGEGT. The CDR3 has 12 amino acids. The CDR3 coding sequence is TGTGCCAGCAGTTACGGTGGCTATGGCTACACCTTC. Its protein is CASSYGGYGYTF.

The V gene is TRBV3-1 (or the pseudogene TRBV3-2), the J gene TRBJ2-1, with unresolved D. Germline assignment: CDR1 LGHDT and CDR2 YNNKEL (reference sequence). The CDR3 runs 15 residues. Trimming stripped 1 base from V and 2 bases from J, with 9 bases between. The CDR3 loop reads CASSQARVTYNEQFF. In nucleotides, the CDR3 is TGTGCCAGCAGCCAAGCTAGGGTCACCTACAATGAGCAGTTCTTC.

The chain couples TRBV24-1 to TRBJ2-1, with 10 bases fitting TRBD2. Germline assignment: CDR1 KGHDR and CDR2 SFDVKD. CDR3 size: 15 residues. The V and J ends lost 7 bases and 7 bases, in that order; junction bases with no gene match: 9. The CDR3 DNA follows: TGTGCCACCAGCGAGGAACTAGCGGGATCTAATGAGCAGTTCTTC. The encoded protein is CATSEELAGSNEQFF.

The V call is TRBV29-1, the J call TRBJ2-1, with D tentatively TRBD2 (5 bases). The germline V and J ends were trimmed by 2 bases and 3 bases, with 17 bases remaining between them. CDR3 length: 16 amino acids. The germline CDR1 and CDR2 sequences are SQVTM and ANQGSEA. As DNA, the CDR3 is TGCAGCGTTGAATGGGTCCCTAGCTCATTCTACAATGAGCAGTTCTTC. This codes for CSVEWVPSSFYNEQFF.

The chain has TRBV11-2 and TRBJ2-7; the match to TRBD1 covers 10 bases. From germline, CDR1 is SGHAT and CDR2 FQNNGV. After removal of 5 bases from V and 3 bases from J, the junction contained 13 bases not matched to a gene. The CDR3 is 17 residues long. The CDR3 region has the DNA TGTGCCAGCAGCCGAGGACACCGGGACAGGGGTATCTACGAGCAGTACTTC. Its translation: CASSRGHRDRGIYEQYF.

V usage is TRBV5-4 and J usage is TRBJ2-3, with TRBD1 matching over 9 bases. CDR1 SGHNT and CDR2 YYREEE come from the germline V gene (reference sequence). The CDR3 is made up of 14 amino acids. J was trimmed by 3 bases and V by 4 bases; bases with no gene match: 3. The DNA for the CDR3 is TGTGCCAGCAGCGAGGGACAGGGTACAGATACGCAGTATTTT. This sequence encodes CASSEGQGTDTQYF.

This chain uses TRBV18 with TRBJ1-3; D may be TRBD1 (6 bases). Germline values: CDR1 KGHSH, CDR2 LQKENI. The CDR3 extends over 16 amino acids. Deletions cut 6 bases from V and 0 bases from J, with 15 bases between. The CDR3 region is CASSPNPTGSGNTIYF. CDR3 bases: TGTGCCAGCTCCCCCAACCCGACAGGCTCTGGAAACACCATATATTTT. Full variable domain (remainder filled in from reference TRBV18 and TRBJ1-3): NAGVMQNPRHLVRRRGQEARLRCSPMKGHSHVYWYRQLPEEGLKFMVYLQKENIIDESGMPKERFSAEFPKEGPSILRIQQVVRGDSAAYFCASSPNPTGSGNTIYFGEGSWLTVV.

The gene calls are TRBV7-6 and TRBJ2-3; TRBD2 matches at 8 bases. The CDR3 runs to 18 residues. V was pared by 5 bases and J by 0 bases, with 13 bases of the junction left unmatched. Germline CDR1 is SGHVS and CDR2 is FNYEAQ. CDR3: CASSRVGAGGASTDTQYF. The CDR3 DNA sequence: TGTGCCAGCAGCCGAGTGGGTGCGGGGGGCGCTAGCACAGATACGCAGTATTTT.

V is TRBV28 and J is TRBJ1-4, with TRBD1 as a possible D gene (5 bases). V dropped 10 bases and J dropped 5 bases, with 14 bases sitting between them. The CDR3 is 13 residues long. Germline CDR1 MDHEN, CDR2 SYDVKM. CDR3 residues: CAILGTGNEKLFF. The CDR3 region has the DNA TGTGCCATCCTCGGGACGGGGAATGAAAAACTGTTTTTT.

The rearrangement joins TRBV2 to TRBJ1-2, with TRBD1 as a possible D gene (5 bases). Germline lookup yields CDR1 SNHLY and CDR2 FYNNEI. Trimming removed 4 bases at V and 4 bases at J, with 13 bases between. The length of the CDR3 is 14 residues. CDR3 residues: CASSVGGLAYGYTF. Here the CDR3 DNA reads TGTGCCAGCAGTGTGGGGGGACTGGCCTATGGCTACACCTTC.